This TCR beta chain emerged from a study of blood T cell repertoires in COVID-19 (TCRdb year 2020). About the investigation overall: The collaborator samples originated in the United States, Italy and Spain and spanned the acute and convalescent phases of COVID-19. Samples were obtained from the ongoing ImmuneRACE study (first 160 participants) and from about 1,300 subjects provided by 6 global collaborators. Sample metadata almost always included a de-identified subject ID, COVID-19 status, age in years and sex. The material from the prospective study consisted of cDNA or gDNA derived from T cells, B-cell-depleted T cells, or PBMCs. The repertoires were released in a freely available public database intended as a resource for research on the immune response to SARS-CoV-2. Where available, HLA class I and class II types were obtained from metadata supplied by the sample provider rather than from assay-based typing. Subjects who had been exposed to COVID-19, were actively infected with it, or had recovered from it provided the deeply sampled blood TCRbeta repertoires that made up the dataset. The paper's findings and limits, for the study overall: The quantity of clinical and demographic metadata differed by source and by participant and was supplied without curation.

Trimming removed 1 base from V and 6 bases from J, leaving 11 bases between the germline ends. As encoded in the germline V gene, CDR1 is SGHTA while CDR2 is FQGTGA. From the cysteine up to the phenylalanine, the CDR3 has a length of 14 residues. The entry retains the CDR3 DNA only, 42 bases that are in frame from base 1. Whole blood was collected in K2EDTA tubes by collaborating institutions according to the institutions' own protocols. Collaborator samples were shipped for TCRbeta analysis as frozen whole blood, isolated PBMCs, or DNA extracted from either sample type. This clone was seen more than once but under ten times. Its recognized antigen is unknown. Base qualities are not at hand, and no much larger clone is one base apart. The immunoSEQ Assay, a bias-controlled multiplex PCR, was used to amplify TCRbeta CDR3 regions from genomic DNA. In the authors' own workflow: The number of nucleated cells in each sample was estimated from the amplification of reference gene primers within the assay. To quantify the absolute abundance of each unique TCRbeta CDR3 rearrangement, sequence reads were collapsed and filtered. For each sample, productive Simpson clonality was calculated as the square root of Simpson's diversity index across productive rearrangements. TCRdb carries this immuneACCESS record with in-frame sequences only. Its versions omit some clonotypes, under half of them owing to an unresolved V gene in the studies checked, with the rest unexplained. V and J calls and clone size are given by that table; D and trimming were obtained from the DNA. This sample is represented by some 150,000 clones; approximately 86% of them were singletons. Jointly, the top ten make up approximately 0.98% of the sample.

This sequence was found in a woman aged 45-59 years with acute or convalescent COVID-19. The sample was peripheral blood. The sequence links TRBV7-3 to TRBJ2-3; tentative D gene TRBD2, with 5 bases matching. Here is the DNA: TGTGCCAGCAGCTTAAATTCCGGCGGGGATACGCAGTATTTT. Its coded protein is CASSLNSGGDTQYF.